The next 19 T cell receptor beta chains were all read from a single sample in a study of naive and memory T cell subsets. Findings and caveats of the study: Especially in CD8 cells, naive repertoires contained a few larger clonotypes, possibly CD45RA-re-expressing memory cells.

These TCRs are of unknown antigen specificity. The beta constant-region primer was an equimolar mix of two oligonucleotides covering TRBC1 and TRBC2. The ligated cDNA underwent four PCR rounds using SP2 and nested alpha and beta constant-region primers. TCRdb redid the calling of the UMI-ligation and nested PCR reads with MiXCR, one entry per CDR3 protein. The data contain tens of thousands of distinct CDR3 sequences, about 10% of them singletons. Material for sequencing was naive CD4+ T cells from blood. These receptors were obtained from a human donor in good health.

This clonotype was detected a few times. The chain links TRBV2 to TRBJ1-5, with D possibly TRBD1 on 6 matching bases. Trimming shortened V by 8 bases and J by 4 bases, and 12 bases separated the two germline ends. CDR1 and CDR2 from the germline V gene are SNHLY and FYNNEI. The CDR3 has 13 amino acids. CDR3 protein: CASGGRGNQPQHF. CDR3 DNA sequence: TGTGCCAGCGGTGGCAGGGGAAATCAGCCCCAGCATTTT. Full variable domain (remainder filled in from reference TRBV2 and TRBJ1-5): EPEVTQTPSHQVTQMGQEVILRCVPISNHLYFYWYRQILGQKVEFLVSFYNNEISEKSEIFDDQFSVERPDGSNFTLKIRSTKLEDSAMYFCASGGRGNQPQHFGDGTRLSIL.

This clonotype was counted only a few times. J is TRBJ1-5 and V is TRBV3-1; no firm D call. The length of the CDR3 is 13 residues. V lost 0 bases and J 4 bases, leaving 4 bases between the germline ends. The germline gives CDR1 LGHDT, CDR2 YNNKEL (reference sequence). The CDR3 coding sequence is TGTGCCAGCAGCCAAGATCTTAATCAGCCCCAGCATTTT. This encodes CASSQDLNQPQHF.

The V and J genes are TRBV7-2 and TRBJ2-1; TRBD2 agrees at 14 bases. The CDR3 contains 15 residues. Germline values: CDR1 SGHTA, CDR2 FQGNSA. Trimming took 5 bases from V and 8 from J; bases not matched to a gene: 5. The CDR3 here is CASSQGTSGRDEQFF. The CDR3 nucleotides read TGTGCCAGCAGCCAAGGGACTAGCGGGAGAGATGAGCAGTTCTTC.

The rearrangement links TRBV19 to TRBJ2-6; D is uncertain. The V gene's germline CDR1 is LNHDA and CDR2 SQIVND (reference sequence). The CDR3 runs to 14 residues. Trimming removed 3 bases from V and 4 bases from J, with 7 bases in between. CDR3 DNA: TGTGCCAGTAGTATTCTGGGCGGGGCCAACGTCCTGACTTTC. Its protein product is CASSILGGANVLTF.

There are a few counts of this clonotype. CDR3 sequence: CSAQRGRAGDQPQHF. The CDR3 region has the DNA TGCAGTGCTCAACGAGGTAGGGCAGGGGATCAGCCCCAGCATTTT. V is TRBV20-1 and J is TRBJ1-5; D possibly corresponds to TRBD1 (6 bases). Germline values: CDR1 DFQATT, CDR2 SNEGSKA (reference sequence). Trimming stripped 5 bases from V and 5 bases from J, with 19 bases between. The CDR3 totals 15 residues.

This clonotype occurred many times. This rearrangement joins TRBV19 to TRBJ1-1, with D possibly TRBD1 on 6 matching bases. The ends were cut back, 6 bases at V and 1 base at J, with 15 bases in the middle. Germline CDR1 is LNHDA and CDR2 is SQIVND (reference sequence). This CDR3 has 15 residues. The CDR3 reads CASRGLDSSNTEAFF. In DNA, the CDR3 is TGTGCCAGTAGAGGATTGGACAGCTCGAACACTGAAGCTTTCTTT.

This clonotype was detected ten times or more. CDR3 amino acids: CASSPLALRQFF. CDR3 in DNA: TGTGCCAGCAGCCCCCTAGCACTTAGGCAGTTCTTC. This chain uses TRBV5-5 with TRBJ2-1; possible D gene TRBD2, 5 bases. CDR1 is SGHKS and CDR2 is YYEKEE in the germline V gene (reference sequence). CDR3 size: 12 residues. V lost 4 bases to trimming and J lost 12 bases, with 14 bases between them.

This clonotype occurred a few times. V is TRBV6-6 and J is TRBJ2-7; possibly TRBD1 or TRBD2 for D (6 bases each). This CDR3 has 15 residues. Germline loops: CDR1 MNHNY, CDR2 SVGAGI (reference sequence). V gave up 5 bases and J gave up 0 bases, with 14 bases separating them. Here the CDR3 DNA reads TGTGCCAGCAGTGACTGGGGGGCAGCCTCCTACGAGCAGTACTTC. It specifies CASSDWGAASYEQYF.

The chain uses TRBV20-1 and TRBJ2-3, with TRBD1 matching over 10 bases. Looked up from germline, CDR1 is DFQATT and CDR2 is SNEGSKA (reference sequence). Germline trimming cut 1 base from V and 0 bases from J; bases unmatched to any gene: 4. The CDR3 is 16 amino acids. The CDR3 bases are TGCAGTGCTAGAGGGGGACAGGGGTCGAGCACAGATACGCAGTATTTT. This codes for CSARGGQGSSTDTQYF.

This clonotype was seen repeatedly, ten times or more. V usage is TRBV12-3 or TRBV12-4 and J usage is TRBJ2-1; D tentatively reads TRBD1 or TRBD2 (5 bases each). Trimming removed 5 bases at V and 8 bases at J, with 16 bases between. CDR3 length: 14 residues. CDR3 DNA: TGTGCCAGCAGTCCCTTGGGACCCGACCATGAGCAGTTCTTC. Protein sequence: CASSPLGPDHEQFF.

This clonotype was counted ten times or more. The rearrangement links TRBV20-1 to TRBJ1-3; the D is unclear. Trimming shortened V by 7 bases and J by 7 bases, and 14 bases separated the two germline ends. Per germline, CDR1 DFQATT and CDR2 SNEGSKA (reference sequence). There are 12 residues in the CDR3. The CDR3 is CSVPTSTNTIYF. CDR3 nucleotides: TGCAGTGTCCCTACAAGCACGAACACCATATATTTT.

This clonotype was observed many times. This chain connects TRBV15 to TRBJ2-1; D perhaps matches TRBD2 (6 bases). Germline assignment: CDR1 LNHNV and CDR2 YYDKDF (reference sequence). Trimming pared 0 bases from V and 6 bases from J, leaving 15 bases between. This CDR3 is 16 amino acids long. This CDR3 is CATSREASEGGNEQFF. The CDR3 coding sequence is TGTGCCACCAGCAGAGAAGCTAGCGAGGGTGGCAATGAGCAGTTCTTC.

This clonotype has a handful of counts. V usage is TRBV7-9 and J usage is TRBJ2-3; D remains unclear. CDR1 and CDR2 (germline): SEHNR, FQNEAQ (reference sequence). Between the trimmed V and J ends, which lost 5 bases and 4 bases, there was a span of 10 bases. The CDR3 has 13 amino acids. This chain's CDR3 is CASSNAWADTQYF. The CDR3 DNA follows: TGTGCCAGCAGCAATGCGTGGGCAGATACGCAGTATTTT. Variable domain in full (rest from reference TRBV7-9 and TRBJ2-3): DTGVSQNPRHKITKRGQNVTFRCDPISEHNRLYWYRQTLGQGPEFLTYFQNEAQLEKSRLLSDRFSAERPKGSFSTLEIQRTEQGDSAMYLCASSNAWADTQYFGPGTRLTVL.

This clonotype was detected ten times or more. The genes are TRBV5-4 and TRBJ2-3; 10 nucleotides agree with TRBD2. This CDR3 has 14 amino acids. Looked up from germline, CDR1 is SGHNT and CDR2 is YYREEE (reference sequence). Trimming at V came to 4 bases and at J to 8 bases, leaving 7 bases not matched to a gene. CDR3: CASSQRGGRGTQYF. As DNA, the CDR3 is TGTGCCAGCAGCCAGCGGGGGGGGCGGGGTACGCAGTATTTT.

The chain uses TRBV6-1 and TRBJ1-5; TRBD1 aligns across 8 bases. Trimming took 6 bases from V and 5 from J; bases not matched to a gene: 3. Germline assignment: CDR1 MNHNS and CDR2 SASEGT. The CDR3 extends over 13 amino acids. CDR3 in amino acids: CASSPQGDQPQHF. CDR3 in DNA: TGTGCCAGCAGCCCACAGGGGGATCAGCCCCAGCATTTT.

The rearrangement uses TRBV25-1 and TRBJ1-2; TRBD1 agrees at 10 bases. The CDR3 is 15 residues long. Germline V lookup: CDR1 MGHDK, CDR2 SYGVNS. The V and J ends lost 4 bases and 7 bases, in that order; junction bases with no gene match: 9. CDR3 coding DNA: TGTGCCAGCAGTGCAGGGATGGGACAGGGGCTTGGCTACACCTTC. Protein sequence: CASSAGMGQGLGYTF.

The sample holds many counts of this clonotype. The chain uses TRBV13 and TRBJ2-4, with D hard to call. Per germline, CDR1 PRHDT and CDR2 FYEKMQ (reference sequence). The CDR3 consists of 21 residues. Deletions cut 5 bases from V and 0 bases from J, with 29 bases between. The CDR3 here is CASSQQNRAPRATVAKNIQYF. For the CDR3, the DNA is TGTGCCAGCAGCCAACAAAACAGAGCCCCGCGAGCGACGGTAGCCAAAAACATTCAGTACTTC. Combining the CDR3 with reference TRBV13 and TRBJ2-4 gives the whole variable domain AAGVIQSPRHLIKEKRETATLKCYPIPRHDTVYWYQQGPGQDPQFLISFYEKMQSDKGSIPDRFSAQQFSDYHSELNMSSLELGDSALYFCASSQQNRAPRATVAKNIQYFGAGTRLSVL.

The sample holds a few counts of this clonotype. This chain connects TRBV7-8 to TRBJ2-7; the D is unclear. The CDR3 consists of 16 residues. In germline, CDR1 is SGHVS, CDR2 FQNEAQ. V shed 5 bases and J shed 2 bases, with 19 bases lying between them. The CDR3 sequence is CASSTRPAPATYEQYF. In DNA, the CDR3 is TGTGCCAGCAGCACCCGGCCCGCGCCCGCCACCTACGAGCAGTACTTC.

This clonotype was seen a few times. At one end, the junction sequence differs from germline, possibly due to a read error. The chain couples TRBV5-1 to TRBJ2-2; 9 nucleotides agree with TRBD2. CDR1 and CDR2 (germline): SGHRS, YFSETQ. This CDR3 comprises 16 residues. DNA of the CDR3: TGCGCCAGCACCTTGACCGGGACTAGCTCCACCGGGGAGCTGTTTTTT. Translation: CASTLTGTSSTGELFF.